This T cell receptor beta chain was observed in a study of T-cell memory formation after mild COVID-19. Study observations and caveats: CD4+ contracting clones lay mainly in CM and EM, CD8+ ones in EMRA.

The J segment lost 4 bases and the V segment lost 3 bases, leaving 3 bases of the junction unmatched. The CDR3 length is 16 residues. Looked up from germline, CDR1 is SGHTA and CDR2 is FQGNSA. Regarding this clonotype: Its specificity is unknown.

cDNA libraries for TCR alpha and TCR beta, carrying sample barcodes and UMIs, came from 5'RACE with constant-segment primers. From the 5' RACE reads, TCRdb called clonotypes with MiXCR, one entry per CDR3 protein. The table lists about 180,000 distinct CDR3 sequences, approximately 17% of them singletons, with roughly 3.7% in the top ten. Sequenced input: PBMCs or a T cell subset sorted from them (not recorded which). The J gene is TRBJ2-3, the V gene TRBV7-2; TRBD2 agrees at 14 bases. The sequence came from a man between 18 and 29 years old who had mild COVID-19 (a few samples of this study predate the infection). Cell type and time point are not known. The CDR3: CASSLTSGGAADTQYF. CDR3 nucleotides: TGTGCCAGCAGCTTGACTAGCGGGGGGGCAGCAGATACGCAGTATTTT.